Each of the 13 T cell receptor beta chains below was sequenced from the same sample in a study of T cell responses to AZD1222 COVID-19 vaccine. Produced via immunoSEQ multiplex PCR; TCRdb's table is partial and in-frame only. The sample contains 110,000 to 150,000 clones, 85% to 95% of which appear only once. The sample consisted of peripheral blood, taken on day 0 of AZD1222 vaccination. These receptors all come from an adult in good health.

The V gene is TRBV5-1, the J gene TRBJ2-2; 9 bases align to TRBD1. CDR3 length equals 15 residues. The V segment lost 4 bases and the J segment 6 bases; nucleotides outside the gene matches: 7. Germline V gene data show CDR1 as SGHRS and CDR2 as YFSETQ. CDR3 DNA: TGCGCCAGCAGCCCGGGACAGGGCCGGGCCGGGGAGCTGTTTTTT. Protein sequence: CASSPGQGRAGELFF.

V usage is TRBV10-3 and J usage is TRBJ2-7; either TRBD1 or TRBD2 may supply D (6 bases each). Germline CDR1 ENHRY, CDR2 SYGVKD. This CDR3 region has 15 residues. V gave up 0 bases and J gave up 5 bases, with 14 bases separating them. The CDR3 region is CAISESWSRGHEQYF. CDR3 nucleotide sequence: TGTGCCATCAGTGAGTCCTGGTCTCGGGGGCACGAGCAGTACTTC.

The chain employs TRBV19 and TRBJ1-2; D ambiguous. V was cut by 5 bases and J by 8 bases, with 18 bases left in between. Germline V gene sequence: CDR1 LNHDA, CDR2 SQIVND (reference sequence). This CDR3 has 14 residues. In DNA, the CDR3 is TGTGCCAGTAGTCGGACTGACCGCCTAGGGGGCTACACCTTC. Amino acid sequence: CASSRTDRLGGYTF.

V gene TRBV4-1 combines with J gene TRBJ2-3; 7 nucleotides agree with TRBD2. There are 16 residues in the CDR3. CDR1 is MGHRA and CDR2 is YSYEKL in the germline V gene. The J segment lost 0 bases and the V segment lost 3 bases, leaving 6 bases of the junction unmatched. CDR3 DNA sequence: TGCGCCAGCAGCCACGGTCGGGGGGTCAGCACAGATACGCAGTATTTT. Its translation: CASSHGRGVSTDTQYF.

The chain joins TRBV11-2 to TRBJ1-1; perhaps TRBD1 as D (6 bases). Trimming stripped 4 bases from V and 11 bases from J, with 14 bases between. The length of the CDR3 is 12 residues. The germline CDR1 and CDR2 sequences are SGHAT and FQNNGV. Written as DNA, the CDR3 is TGTGCCAGCAGCTCGACAGGTATTCCTGCTTTCTTT. Amino acids: CASSSTGIPAFF.

The chain employs TRBV7-9 and TRBJ1-5; D is ambiguous. V was shortened by 4 bases and J by 5 bases, with 12 bases between the two germline ends. The germline gives CDR1 SEHNR, CDR2 FQNEAQ (reference sequence). This CDR3 has 14 residues. CDR3 coding DNA: TGTGCCAGCAGCTCGGCGGAGCTTGATCAGCCCCAGCATTTT. It specifies CASSSAELDQPQHF.

The CDR3 spells CASRAMLLTGGLLGANVLTF. Written as DNA, the CDR3 is TGCGCCAGCCGCGCTATGCTATTGACAGGGGGCTTGCTTGGGGCCAACGTCCTGACTTTC. The V and J genes are TRBV5-1 and TRBJ2-6; 10 bases agree with TRBD1. The V gene's germline CDR1 is SGHRS and CDR2 YFSETQ. This CDR3 has 20 residues. V lost 7 bases and J lost 3; bases outside the gene matches: 19.

This chain links TRBV6-5 with TRBJ2-2; 10 bases are a match to TRBD1. The germline gives CDR1 MNHEY, CDR2 SVGAGI. Trimming at V came to 5 bases and at J to 6 bases, leaving 6 bases not matched to a gene. This CDR3 is built from 15 residues. CDR3 nucleotides: TGTGCCAGCAGTCGGACAGGGGGTCGGGCCGGGGAGCTGTTTTTT. Residues: CASSRTGGRAGELFF.

This clone was detected once. The rearrangement links TRBV7-9 to TRBJ1-3, with no clear D. Germline CDR1 is SEHNR and CDR2 is FQNEAQ (reference sequence). This CDR3 comprises 15 residues. V gave up 2 bases and J gave up 0 bases, with 8 bases separating them. This chain's CDR3 is CASSLSSRSGNTIYF. The CDR3 coding sequence is TGTGCCAGCAGCTTATCTAGCCGCTCTGGAAACACCATATATTTT.

The rearrangement uses TRBV5-1 and TRBJ1-4; D may be TRBD1 (6 bases). The CDR3 totals 15 residues. Between the trimmed V and J ends, which lost 4 bases and 6 bases, there was a span of 16 bases. Germline CDR1 reads SGHRS; CDR2 reads YFSETQ. CDR3 in DNA: TGCGCCAGCAGCGGGCAGGGGCACCCATATGAAAAACTGTTTTTT. Encoded protein: CASSGQGHPYEKLFF.

The chain links TRBV30 to TRBJ1-1; D is unresolved. V was clipped by 3 bases and J by 1 base, with 9 bases between them. This CDR3 comprises 13 residues. Looked up from germline, CDR1 is GTSNPN and CDR2 is SVGIG (reference sequence). The CDR3 DNA follows: TGTGCCTGGAGGTCAGCAGGGAACACTGAAGCTTTCTTT. Residues: CAWRSAGNTEAFF.

This clone has more than one count but fewer than ten. CDR3 sequence reads: CACVSGVEAFF. Written as DNA, the CDR3 is TGTGCCTGTGTCTCAGGCGTTGAAGCTTTCTTT. The chain is built from TRBV30 and TRBJ1-1, with D hard to call. The CDR3 is 11 amino acids. Between the trimmed V and J ends, which lost 6 bases and 7 bases, there was a span of 12 bases. Germline-derived CDR1 and CDR2 are GTSNPN and SVGIG (reference sequence).

The chain couples TRBV28 to TRBJ1-2; maybe TRBD1 (6 bases). V was trimmed by 10 bases and J by 7 bases, leaving 19 bases between them. The CDR3 consists of 13 residues. Germline V lookup: CDR1 MDHEN, CDR2 SYDVKM. The CDR3 nucleotides read TGTGCCATCTCTCGAACAGGGAGGGCTGGCTACACCTTC. Translated, it gives CAISRTGRAGYTF.